The 11 T cell receptor beta chains listed next were all sequenced from one sample in a study of cytomegalovirus exposure and HLA in healthy donors. The PCR ran on 60 Vbeta and 13 Jbeta primers. Sequencing was performed with immunoSEQ multiplex PCR; in TCRdb, only in-frame clones are kept and a portion is missing. The sample contains tens of thousands of clones, about three quarters of which appear only once. Sequences were obtained from PBMCs. These receptors all come from a man aged 40-55 years in good health and CMV-seronegative.

V usage is TRBV6-5 and J usage is TRBJ1-1, with D perhaps TRBD1 (6 bases). This CDR3 spans 15 amino acids. The V end was cut by 6 bases, the J end by 1 base, with 15 bases between. Germline V gene lookup returns CDR1 MNHEY and CDR2 SVGAGI. CDR3 in DNA: TGTGCCAGCAGGGAGTTGACAGGCAAGAACACTGAAGCTTTCTTT. It yields the protein CASRELTGKNTEAFF.

This clone came up a few times. This chain links TRBV4-1 with TRBJ2-1; weak D call: TRBD2 (6 bases). V shed 0 bases and J shed 11 bases, with 11 bases lying between them. The CDR3 covers 13 residues. Germline V gene lookup returns CDR1 MGHRA and CDR2 YSYEKL. CDR3 in DNA: TGCGCCAGCAGCCAAGATCGCGGGGACCAGCAGTTCTTC. This sequence encodes CASSQDRGDQQFF.

Concerning this clone: One junction end disagrees with the germline gene, perhaps due to a read error. The chain links TRBV7-9 to TRBJ2-3, with D maybe TRBD2 (6 bases). The length of the CDR3 is 13 residues. Germline loops: CDR1 SEHNR, CDR2 FQNEAQ (reference sequence). CDR3 DNA sequence: TGTGCCAGCAGCTTCACAAGCGGGTTTCTTTGGGATTTT. This sequence encodes CASSFTSGFLWDF.

This sequence joins TRBV4-1 and TRBJ2-3, with TRBD2 identical over 8 bases. The J segment lost 3 bases and the V segment lost 4 bases, leaving 6 bases of the junction unmatched. This CDR3 has 15 residues. CDR1 is MGHRA and CDR2 is YSYEKL in the germline V gene. CDR3 sequence reads: CASSPFGLATDTQYF. The CDR3 DNA follows: TGCGCCAGCAGCCCCTTCGGACTAGCTACAGATACGCAGTATTTT.

In its sample, this clone was seen a few times. The V and J genes are TRBV2 and TRBJ1-1, with 10 bases matching TRBD1. The CDR3 is 13 residues long. Germline V gene sequence: CDR1 SNHLY, CDR2 FYNNEI. V was pared by 8 bases and J by 4 bases, with 4 bases of the junction left unmatched. The chain's CDR3 is CASGQGVGTEAFF. In DNA form, the CDR3 reads TGTGCCAGCGGACAGGGGGTAGGCACTGAAGCTTTCTTT.

The chain is built from TRBV7-6 and TRBJ1-3; TRBD1 might be the D (5 bases). The V end was cut by 6 bases, the J end by 0 bases, with 21 bases between. The length of the CDR3 is 18 residues. Germline V gene sequence: CDR1 SGHVS, CDR2 FNYEAQ. CDR3 protein: CASSKNPTTGISGNTIYF. CDR3 coding DNA: TGTGCCAGCAGTAAAAATCCGACCACAGGAATCTCTGGAAACACCATATATTTT.

The rearrangement links TRBV29-1 to TRBJ2-1; 12 bases map to TRBD1. The CDR3 totals 14 residues. V gave up 3 bases and J gave up 9 bases; unmatched junction bases: 6. CDR1 SQVTM and CDR2 ANQGSEA come from the germline V gene. The CDR3 sequence is CSVEGQGARGEQFF. CDR3 nucleotides: TGCAGCGTTGAGGGACAGGGGGCGCGAGGTGAGCAGTTCTTC.

The chain links TRBV5-4 to TRBJ2-4; D unclear. Germline assignment: CDR1 SGHNT and CDR2 YYREEE (reference sequence). This CDR3 contains 15 residues. Trimming removed 0 bases from V and 1 base from J, with 8 bases in between. The DNA for the CDR3 is TGTGCCAGCAGCTTGGACCCGGAGGCCAAAAACATTCAGTACTTC. It specifies CASSLDPEAKNIQYF. The complete variable domain, with remaining parts taken from reference TRBV5-4 and TRBJ2-4, reads ETGVTQSPTHLIKTRGQQVTLRCSSQSGHNTVSWYQQALGQGPQFIFQYYREEENGRGNFPPRFSGLQFPNYSSELNVNALELDDSALYLCASSLDPEAKNIQYFGAGTRLSVL.

The chain combines TRBV6-6 with TRBJ2-1; D ambiguous. Germline CDR1 MNHNY, CDR2 SVGAGI (reference sequence). The ends were cut back, 2 bases at V and 8 bases at J, with 13 bases in the middle. The CDR3 has 14 amino acids. This CDR3 is CASSYLTPADEQFF. The CDR3 DNA reads as TGTGCCAGCAGTTACCTAACACCGGCGGATGAGCAGTTCTTC.

This clone was detected only once. This chain joins TRBV9 and TRBJ1-5; D gene unclear. Deletions cut 3 bases from V and 3 bases from J, with 10 bases between. Germline V lookup: CDR1 SGDLS, CDR2 YYNGEE. The CDR3 spans 14 residues. The CDR3 bases are TGTGCCAGCAGCGCCGGACTGACCAATCAGCCCCAGCATTTT. It codes for CASSAGLTNQPQHF.

The rearrangement uses TRBV11-2 and TRBJ2-5, with 12 nucleotides matching TRBD2. This CDR3 contains 15 residues. V lost 7 bases, J lost 5 bases, and 8 bases stayed unmatched. CDR1 and CDR2 from the germline V gene are SGHAT and FQNNGV. In DNA form, the CDR3 reads TGTGCCAGCACCGAAGTGGGACTAGCGGGCGAGACCCAGTACTTC. Its translation is CASTEVGLAGETQYF.